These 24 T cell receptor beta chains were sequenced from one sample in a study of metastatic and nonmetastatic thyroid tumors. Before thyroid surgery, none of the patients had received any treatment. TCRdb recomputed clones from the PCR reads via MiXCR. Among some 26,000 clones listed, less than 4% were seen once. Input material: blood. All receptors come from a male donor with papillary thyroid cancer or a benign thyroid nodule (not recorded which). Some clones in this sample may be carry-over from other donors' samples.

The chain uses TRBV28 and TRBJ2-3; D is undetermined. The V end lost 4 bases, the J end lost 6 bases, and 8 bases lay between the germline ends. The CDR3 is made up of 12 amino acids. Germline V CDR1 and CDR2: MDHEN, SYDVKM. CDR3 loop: CASSYTRDTQYF. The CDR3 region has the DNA TGTGCCAGCAGTTACACCCGGGATACGCAGTATTTT.

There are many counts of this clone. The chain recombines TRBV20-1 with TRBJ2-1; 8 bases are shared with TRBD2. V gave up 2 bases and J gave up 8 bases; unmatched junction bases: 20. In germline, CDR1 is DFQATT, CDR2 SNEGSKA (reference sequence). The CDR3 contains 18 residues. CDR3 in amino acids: CSARTGLAGRYTGDEQFF. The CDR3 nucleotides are TGCAGTGCTAGAACCGGACTAGCCGGGAGATATACGGGCGATGAGCAGTTCTTC.

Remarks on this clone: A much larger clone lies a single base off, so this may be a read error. CDR3: CASPGQGVFRETQYF. The CDR3 region has the DNA TGTGCCAGCCCGGGACAGGGGGTTTTTCGGGAGACCCAGTACTTC. This chain links TRBV5-8 with TRBJ2-5; TRBD1 agrees at 11 bases. Trimming cost V 7 bases and J 5 bases; bases outside gene matches: 10. Germline CDR1 SGHTS, CDR2 YDEGEE. This CDR3 region has 15 residues.

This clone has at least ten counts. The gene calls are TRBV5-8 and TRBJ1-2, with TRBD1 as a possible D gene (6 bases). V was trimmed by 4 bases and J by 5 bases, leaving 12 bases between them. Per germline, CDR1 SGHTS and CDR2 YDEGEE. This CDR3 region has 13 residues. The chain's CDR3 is CASSAGQSYGYTF. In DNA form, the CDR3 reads TGTGCCAGCAGCGCCGGACAGAGTTATGGCTACACCTTC.

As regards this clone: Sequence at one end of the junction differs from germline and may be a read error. In DNA form, the CDR3 reads TGTGCCAGCAGCGGGAGTCGGAACACCGGAGAGCTGTTTTTT. Amino acid sequence: CASSGSRNTGELFF. The chain recombines TRBV12-3 or TRBV12-4 with TRBJ2-2, with D tentatively TRBD2 (6 bases). This CDR3 is built from 14 residues.

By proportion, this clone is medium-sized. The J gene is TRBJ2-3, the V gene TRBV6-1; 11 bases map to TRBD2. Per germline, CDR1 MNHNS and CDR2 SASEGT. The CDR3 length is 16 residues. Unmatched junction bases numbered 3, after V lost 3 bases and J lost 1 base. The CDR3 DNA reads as TGTGCCAGCAGTGAGATAGCGGGAGGGCGCACAGATACGCAGTATTTT. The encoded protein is CASSEIAGGRTDTQYF.

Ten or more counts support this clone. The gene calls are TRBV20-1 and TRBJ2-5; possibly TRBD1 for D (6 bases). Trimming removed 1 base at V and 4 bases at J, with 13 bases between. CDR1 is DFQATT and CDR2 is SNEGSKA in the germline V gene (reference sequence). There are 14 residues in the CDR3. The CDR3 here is CSARGTGSRETQYF. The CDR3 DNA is TGCAGTGCTAGAGGAACAGGGAGCCGAGAGACCCAGTACTTC.

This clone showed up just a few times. This chain's CDR3 is CASSPTGTESSGANVLTF. CDR3 DNA sequence: TGTGCCAGCAGCCCAACCGGGACGGAAAGCTCTGGGGCCAACGTCCTGACTTTC. The genes are TRBV4-2 and TRBJ2-6, with D perhaps matching TRBD1 or TRBD2 (5 bases each). The CDR3 loop spans 18 amino acids. Trimming left V 4 bases short and J 0 bases short, with 16 bases between. CDR1 and CDR2 from the germline V gene are LGHNA and YNFKEQ.

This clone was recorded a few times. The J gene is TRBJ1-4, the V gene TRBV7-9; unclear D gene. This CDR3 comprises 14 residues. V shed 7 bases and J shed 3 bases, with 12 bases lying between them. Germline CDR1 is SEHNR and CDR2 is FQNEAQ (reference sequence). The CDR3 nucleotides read TGTGCCAGCAACTCGTCTAGGTCTAATGAAAAACTGTTTTTT. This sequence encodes CASNSSRSNEKLFF.

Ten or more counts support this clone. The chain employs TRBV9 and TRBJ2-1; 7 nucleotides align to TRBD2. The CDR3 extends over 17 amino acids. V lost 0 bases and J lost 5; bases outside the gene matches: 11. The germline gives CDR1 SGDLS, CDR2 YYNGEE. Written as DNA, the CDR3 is TGTGCCAGCAGCGTAGTTCGGGCGCCTAGCGGTCACAATGAGCAGTTCTTC. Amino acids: CASSVVRAPSGHNEQFF.

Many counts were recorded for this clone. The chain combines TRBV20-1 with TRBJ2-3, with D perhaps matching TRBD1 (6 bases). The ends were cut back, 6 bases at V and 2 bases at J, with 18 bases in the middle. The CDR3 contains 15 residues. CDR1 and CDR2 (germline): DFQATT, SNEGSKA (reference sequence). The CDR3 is CSAQSGQGITDTQYF. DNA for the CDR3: TGCAGTGCCCAATCGGGGCAGGGGATCACAGATACGCAGTATTTT.

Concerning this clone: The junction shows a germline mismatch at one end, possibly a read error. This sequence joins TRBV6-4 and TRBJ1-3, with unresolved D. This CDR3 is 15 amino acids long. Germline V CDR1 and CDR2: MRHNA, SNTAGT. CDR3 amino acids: CASSYSRSSGNTIYF. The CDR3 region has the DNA TGTGCCAGCAGTTACTCGCGCAGCTCTGGAAACACCATATATTTT.

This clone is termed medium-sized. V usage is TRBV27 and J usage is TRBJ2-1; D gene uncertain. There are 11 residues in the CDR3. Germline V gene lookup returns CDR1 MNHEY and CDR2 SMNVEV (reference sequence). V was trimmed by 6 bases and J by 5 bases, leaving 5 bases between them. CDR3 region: CASSENNEQFF. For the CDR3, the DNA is TGTGCCAGCAGCGAAAACAATGAGCAGTTCTTC.

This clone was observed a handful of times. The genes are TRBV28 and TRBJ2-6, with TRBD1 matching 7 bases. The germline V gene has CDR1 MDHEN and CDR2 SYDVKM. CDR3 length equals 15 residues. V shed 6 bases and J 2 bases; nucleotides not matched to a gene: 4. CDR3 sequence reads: CASRIQGAGANVLTF. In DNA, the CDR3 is TGTGCCAGCAGGATCCAGGGGGCTGGGGCCAACGTCCTGACTTTC.

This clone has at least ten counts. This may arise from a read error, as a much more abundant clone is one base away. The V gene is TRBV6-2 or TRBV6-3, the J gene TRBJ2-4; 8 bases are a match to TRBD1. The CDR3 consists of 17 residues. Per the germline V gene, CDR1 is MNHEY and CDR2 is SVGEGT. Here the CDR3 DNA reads TGTGCCAGCAGTCCTGGGACAGGCCCAACTCTGAAAAACACTCAGTACTTC. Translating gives CASSPGTGPTLKNTQYF.

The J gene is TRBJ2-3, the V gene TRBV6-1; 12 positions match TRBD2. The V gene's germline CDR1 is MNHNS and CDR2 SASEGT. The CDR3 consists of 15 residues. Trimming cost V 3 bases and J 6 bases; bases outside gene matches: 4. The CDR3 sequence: CASSETSGSSDTQYF. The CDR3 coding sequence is TGTGCCAGCAGTGAGACTAGCGGGAGTTCGGATACGCAGTATTTT.

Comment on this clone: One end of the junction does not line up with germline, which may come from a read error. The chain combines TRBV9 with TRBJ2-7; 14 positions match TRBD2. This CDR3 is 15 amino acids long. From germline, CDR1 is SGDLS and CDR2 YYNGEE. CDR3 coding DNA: TGTGTCAGCAGCGTCGGGACTAGCGGGAGAAATGAGCAGTGCTTC. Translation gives CVSSVGTSGRNEQCF.

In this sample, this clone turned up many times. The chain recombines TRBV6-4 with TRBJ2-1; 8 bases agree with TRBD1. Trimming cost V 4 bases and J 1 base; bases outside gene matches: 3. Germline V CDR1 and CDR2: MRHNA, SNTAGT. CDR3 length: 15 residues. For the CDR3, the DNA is TGTGCCAGCAGTGCCACAGGGGGGTCCTACAATGAGCAGTTCTTC. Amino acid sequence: CASSATGGSYNEQFF.

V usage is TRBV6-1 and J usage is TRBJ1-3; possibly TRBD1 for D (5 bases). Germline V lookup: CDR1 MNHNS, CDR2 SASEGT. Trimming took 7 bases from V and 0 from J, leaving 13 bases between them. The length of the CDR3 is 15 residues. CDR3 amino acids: CASNPTGISGNTIYF. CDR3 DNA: TGTGCCAGCAACCCTACAGGAATCTCTGGAAACACCATATATTTT.

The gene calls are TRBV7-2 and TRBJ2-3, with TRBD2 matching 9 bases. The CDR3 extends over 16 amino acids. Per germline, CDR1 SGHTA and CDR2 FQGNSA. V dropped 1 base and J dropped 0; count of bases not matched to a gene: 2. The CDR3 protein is CASSLGLAGSTDTQYF. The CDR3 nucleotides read TGTGCCAGCAGCTTAGGCCTAGCGGGAAGCACAGATACGCAGTATTTT.

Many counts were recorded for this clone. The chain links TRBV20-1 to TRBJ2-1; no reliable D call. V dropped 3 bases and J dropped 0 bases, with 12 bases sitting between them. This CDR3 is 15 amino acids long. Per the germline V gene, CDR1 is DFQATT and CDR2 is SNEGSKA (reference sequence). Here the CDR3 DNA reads TGCAGTGCTAGTCGCCCCTCTTTCTCCTACAATGAGCAGTTCTTC. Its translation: CSASRPSFSYNEQFF.

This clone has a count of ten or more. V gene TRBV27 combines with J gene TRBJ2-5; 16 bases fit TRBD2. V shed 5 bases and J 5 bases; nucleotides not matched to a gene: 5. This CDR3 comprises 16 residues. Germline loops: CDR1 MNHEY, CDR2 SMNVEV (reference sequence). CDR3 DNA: TGTGCCAGCAGTCCGGGACTAGCGGGAGGGCCTGAGACCCAGTACTTC. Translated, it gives CASSPGLAGGPETQYF.

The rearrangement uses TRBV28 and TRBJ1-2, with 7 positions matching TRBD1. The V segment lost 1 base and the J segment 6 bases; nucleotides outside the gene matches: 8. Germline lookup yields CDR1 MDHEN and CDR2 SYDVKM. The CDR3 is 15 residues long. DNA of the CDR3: TGTGCCAGCAGTTTATTTCGCGACAGGGTAGATGGCTACACCTTC. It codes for CASSLFRDRVDGYTF.

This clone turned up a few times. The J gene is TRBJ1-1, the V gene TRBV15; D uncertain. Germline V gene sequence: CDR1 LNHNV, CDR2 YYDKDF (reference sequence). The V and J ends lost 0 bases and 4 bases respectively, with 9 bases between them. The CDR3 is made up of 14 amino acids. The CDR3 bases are TGTGCCACCAGCAGAGATTACGCAGGCACTGAAGCTTTCTTT. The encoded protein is CATSRDYAGTEAFF.